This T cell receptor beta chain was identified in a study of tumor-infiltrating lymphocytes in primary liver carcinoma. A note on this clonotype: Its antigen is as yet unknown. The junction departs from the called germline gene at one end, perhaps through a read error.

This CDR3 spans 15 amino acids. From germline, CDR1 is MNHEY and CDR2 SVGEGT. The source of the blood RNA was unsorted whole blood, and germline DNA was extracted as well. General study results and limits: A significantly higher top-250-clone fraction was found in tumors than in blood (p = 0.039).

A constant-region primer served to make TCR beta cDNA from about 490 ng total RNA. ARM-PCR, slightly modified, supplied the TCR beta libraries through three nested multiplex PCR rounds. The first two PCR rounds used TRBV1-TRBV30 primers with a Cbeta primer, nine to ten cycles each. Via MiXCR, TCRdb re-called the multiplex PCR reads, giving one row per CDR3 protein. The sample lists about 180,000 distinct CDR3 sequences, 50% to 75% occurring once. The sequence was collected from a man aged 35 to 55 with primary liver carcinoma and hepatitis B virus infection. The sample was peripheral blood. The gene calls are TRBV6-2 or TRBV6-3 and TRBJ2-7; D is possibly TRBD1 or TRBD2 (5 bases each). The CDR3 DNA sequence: TGTGCCAACAGTTACTCAACAGGCGGGTTCTACGAGCAGTACTTC. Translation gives CANSYSTGGFYEQYF.